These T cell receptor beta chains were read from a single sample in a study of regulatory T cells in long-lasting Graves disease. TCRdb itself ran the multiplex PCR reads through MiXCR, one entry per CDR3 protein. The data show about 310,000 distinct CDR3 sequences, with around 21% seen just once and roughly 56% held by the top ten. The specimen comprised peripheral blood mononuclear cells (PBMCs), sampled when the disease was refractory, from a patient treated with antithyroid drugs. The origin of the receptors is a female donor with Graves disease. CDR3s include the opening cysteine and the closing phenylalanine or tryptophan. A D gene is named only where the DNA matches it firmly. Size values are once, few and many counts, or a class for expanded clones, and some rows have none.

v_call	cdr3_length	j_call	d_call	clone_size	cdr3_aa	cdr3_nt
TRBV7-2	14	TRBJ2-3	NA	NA	CASSFLANTDTQYF	TGTGCCAGCAGCTTCCTAGCGAACACAGATACGCAGTATTTT
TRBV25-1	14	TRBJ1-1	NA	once	CASSARPGYTEAFF	TGTGCCAGCAGTGCCCGTCCAGGGTACACTGAAGCTTTCTTT
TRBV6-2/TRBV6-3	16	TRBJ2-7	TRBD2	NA	CASTTSGESAGWKQYF	TGTGCCAGTACTACTAGCGGGGAGTCCGCCGGTTGGAAGCAGTACTTC
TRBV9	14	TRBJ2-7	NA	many	CASSHLTSGGEQYF	TGTGCCAGCAGCCACTTGACTTCCGGCGGCGAGCAGTACTTC
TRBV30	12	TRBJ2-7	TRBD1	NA	CAFSRDRVEQYF	TGTGCCTTCTCCCGGGACAGGGTCGAGCAGTACTTC
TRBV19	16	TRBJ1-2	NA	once	CASSSYRDNLLYGYTF	TGTGCCAGTAGTTCCTACCGGGACAACCTACTCTATGGCTACACCTTC
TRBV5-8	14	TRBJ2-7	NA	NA	CASSTTGGYYEQYF	TGTGCCAGCAGTACGACAGGAGGGTATTACGAGCAGTACTTC
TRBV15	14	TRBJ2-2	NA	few	CATSSGGYTGELFF	TGTGCCACCAGCAGTGGAGGATACACCGGGGAGCTGTTTTTT
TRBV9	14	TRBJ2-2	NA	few	CASSVAINTGELFF	TGTGCCAGCAGCGTTGCAATCAACACCGGGGAGCTGTTTTTT
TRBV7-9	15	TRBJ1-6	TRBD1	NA	CASSWDSGGGSPLHF	TGTGCCAGCAGCTGGGACAGCGGGGGCGGCTCACCCCTCCACTTT
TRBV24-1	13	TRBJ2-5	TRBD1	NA	CATSDRARETQYF	TGTGCCACCTCGGACAGGGCGAGGGAGACCCAGTACTTC
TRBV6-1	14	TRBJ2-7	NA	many	CASRTPSSSYEQYF	TGTGCCAGCAGAACCCCCTCCAGCTCCTACGAGCAGTACTTC
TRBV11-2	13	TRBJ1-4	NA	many	CASSLYGSEKLFF	TGTGCCAGCAGCTTATACGGCTCTGAAAAACTGTTTTTT
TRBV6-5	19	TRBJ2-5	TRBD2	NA	CASSSRPPRRLAYQETQYF	TGTGCCAGCAGTTCCCGACCTCCCCGGCGACTAGCGTACCAAGAGACCCAGTACTTC
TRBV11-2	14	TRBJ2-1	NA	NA	CASSTLTSNNEQFF	TGTGCCAGCAGCACGCTAACTAGCAACAATGAGCAGTTCTTC
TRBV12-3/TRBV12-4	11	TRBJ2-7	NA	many	CASSIVGEQYF	TGTGCCAGCAGTATCGTTGGTGAGCAGTACTTC
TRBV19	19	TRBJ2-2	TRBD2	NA	CASSPFPGTSGSNTGELFF	TGTGCCAGTTCCCCATTTCCCGGGACTAGCGGGTCGAACACCGGGGAGCTGTTTTTT
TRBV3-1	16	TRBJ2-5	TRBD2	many	CASSQGTPAGRETQYF	TGTGCCAGCAGCCAGGGGACTCCAGCGGGGAGAGAGACCCAGTACTTC
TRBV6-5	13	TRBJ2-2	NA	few	CASSYTRSGELFF	TGTGCCAGCAGTTATACAAGGTCCGGGGAGCTGTTTTTT
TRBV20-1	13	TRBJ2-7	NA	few	CSSWDGSSYEQYF	TGCAGTTCTTGGGACGGAAGCTCCTACGAGCAGTACTTC